The sample holds many counts of the clone carrying this T cell receptor (beta chain). Its cognate antigen is unknown. Time point denoted: newly diagnosed GD, antithyroid drugs for less than 3 months. From PBMCs, RNA was extracted and then used to make the TCR library. These data belong to a study of regulatory T cells in long-lasting Graves disease. The overall study: Antithyroid drug exposure in newly diagnosed Graves' patients had lasted under 3 months.

Study observations and caveats: The persistent group shared 2,500 to 3,000 public clonotypes, more than the 966 shared by new patients. Favored gene segments in persistent disease were TRBV28, TRBJ1-2 and TRBJ2-5.

CDR3 regions were amplified by Arm-PCR using iRepertoire HTBI primers to build TCR beta libraries. Using its own MiXCR run on the multiplex PCR reads, TCRdb lists one record per CDR3 protein. Seen here are 300,000 to 400,000 distinct CDR3 sequences, 15% to 20% observed once, and the top ten hold less than 45%. Trimming left V 6 bases short and J 2 bases short, with 20 bases between. Germline-derived CDR1 and CDR2 are MNHNS and SASEGT. CDR3 size: 16 residues. The receptor was isolated from a female donor with Graves disease. The chain is built from TRBV6-1 and TRBJ2-7, with D possibly being TRBD1 or TRBD2 (5 bases each). Specimen: peripheral blood mononuclear cells (PBMCs), collected at new diagnosis, from a patient treated with antithyroid drugs. The chain's CDR3 is CASSLRGPILTYEQYF. The DNA for the CDR3 is TGTGCCAGCAGCTTGAGGGGCCCTATCCTAACCTACGAGCAGTACTTC.